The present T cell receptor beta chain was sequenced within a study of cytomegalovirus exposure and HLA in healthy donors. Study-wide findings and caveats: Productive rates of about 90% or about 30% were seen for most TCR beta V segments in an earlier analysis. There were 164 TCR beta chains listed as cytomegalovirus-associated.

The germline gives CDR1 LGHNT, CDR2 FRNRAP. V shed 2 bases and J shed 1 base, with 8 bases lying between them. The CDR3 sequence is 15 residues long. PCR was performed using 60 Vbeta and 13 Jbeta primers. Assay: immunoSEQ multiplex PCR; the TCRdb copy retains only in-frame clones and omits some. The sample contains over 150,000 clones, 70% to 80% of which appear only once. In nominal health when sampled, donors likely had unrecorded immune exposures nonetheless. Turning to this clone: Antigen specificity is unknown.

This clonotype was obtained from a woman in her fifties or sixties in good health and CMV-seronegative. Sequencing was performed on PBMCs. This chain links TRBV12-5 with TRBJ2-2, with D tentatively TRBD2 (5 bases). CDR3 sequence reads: CASGLSGKNTGELFF. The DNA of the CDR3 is TGTGCTAGTGGTTTGAGCGGCAAGAACACCGGGGAGCTGTTTTTT.